This TCR beta chain was captured by sequencing in a study of early T cells in non-severe SARS-CoV-2 infection. The study, taken as a whole, reports: Matching with VDJdb favored anti-spike CD8 responses (missing private and CD4 specificities).

Notes on this clonotype: Its target is unknown.

MiXCR, run by TCRdb on the 5' RACE reads, gives a single entry per CDR3 protein. Of some 100,000 distinct CDR3 sequences in the sample, roughly 15% are singletons; the top ten hold around 0.5%. The TCR originated in an adult who was a healthcare worker with PCR-confirmed SARS-CoV-2 infection or an uninfected control (not recorded which). Material: whole blood.

The CDR3 bases are TGCGCCAGCAGCTTGGATTCGGGGTTCGAGACCCAGTACTTC. This translates into CASSLDSGFETQYF. This chain links TRBV5-1 with TRBJ2-5; weak D call: TRBD2 (5 bases). This CDR3 has 14 amino acids. Germline assignment: CDR1 SGHRS and CDR2 YFSETQ. Between the trimmed V and J ends, which lost 0 bases and 5 bases, there was a span of 11 bases.